This T cell receptor (beta chain) is drawn from a study of blood T cell repertoires in COVID-19. Study-level background: Some COVID-19 samples were acute and others convalescent; all came from the United States, Italy and Spain. The cDNA or gDNA used as material had been derived from T cells, B-cell-depleted T cells, or PBMCs.

The repertoire was sequenced with immunoSEQ multiplex PCR; TCRdb's copy has only in-frame clones and lacks some. This table holds around 140,000 clones, around 86% found once. From germline, CDR1 is SGHRS and CDR2 YFSETQ. With V trimmed by 3 bases and J by 1 base, 11 bases remained unmatched. The CDR3 is made up of 19 amino acids. This clone has ten or more counts. Sequencing was carried out using peripheral blood. The chain links TRBV5-1 to TRBJ1-6, with 9 bases that match TRBD1. The clonotype comes from a woman aged 70-85 years with COVID-19, enrolled during active disease. CDR3 DNA sequence: TGCGCCAGCAGCTGGACGACCTTGGGACAGGGTTCCTATAATTCACCCCTCCACTTT. Amino acids: CASSWTTLGQGSYNSPLHF.